This entry lists 22 T cell receptor beta chains sequenced from one sample in a study of blood T cell repertoires in COVID-19. Repertoires were generated with immunoSEQ multiplex PCR, while TCRdb's copy carries only in-frame clones and drops some. The table records about 170,000 clones, 70% to 90% of them present only once. Sequenced: peripheral blood. Receptors originate from a man between 60 and 75 years old who had recovered from COVID-19.

The chain recombines TRBV3-1 (or the pseudogene TRBV3-2) with TRBJ2-3; TRBD1 agrees at 7 bases. Looked up from germline, CDR1 is LGHDT and CDR2 is YNNKEL (reference sequence). Trimming took 4 bases from V and 4 from J; bases not matched to a gene: 5. The CDR3 covers 14 residues. In DNA form, the CDR3 reads TGTGCCAGCAGCCGCAGCCAGGGGGCAGATACGCAGTATTTT. Protein product: CASSRSQGADTQYF.

This sequence joins TRBV10-3 and TRBJ1-6; tentative D call: TRBD1 (6 bases). Germline V gene data show CDR1 as ENHRY and CDR2 as SYGVKD. This CDR3 has 15 residues. V was clipped by 4 bases and J by 5 bases, with 12 bases between them. CDR3 DNA sequence: TGTGCCATCAGTGGGGGGACACCCGATAATTCACCCCTCCACTTT. It codes for CAISGGTPDNSPLHF.

This sequence joins TRBV5-4 and TRBJ1-1; no clear D. The CDR3 runs 11 residues. Per germline, CDR1 SGHNT and CDR2 YYREEE (reference sequence). Trimming took 0 bases from V and 7 from J, leaving 4 bases between them. The CDR3 DNA reads as TGTGCCAGCAGCTTGGGGAGTGAAGCTTTCTTT. Translated: CASSLGSEAFF.

This chain joins TRBV24-1 and TRBJ2-1, with D maybe TRBD2 (5 bases). This CDR3 has 13 amino acids. With 5 bases removed from V and 8 bases from J, the gap between germline ends came to 12 bases. From germline, CDR1 is KGHDR and CDR2 SFDVKD. The CDR3 coding sequence is TGTGCCACCAGTGTTCCACCGCGGGATGAGCAGTTCTTC. Residues: CATSVPPRDEQFF.

The chain is built from TRBV18 and TRBJ1-2; no reliable D call. Between the trimmed V and J ends, which lost 3 bases and 0 bases, there was a span of 8 bases. From germline, CDR1 is KGHSH and CDR2 LQKENI. The CDR3 extends over 14 amino acids. The CDR3 region has the DNA TGTGCCAGCTCACCGACACCCGCTAACTATGGCTACACCTTC. This gives the protein CASSPTPANYGYTF.

The chain is built from TRBV2 and TRBJ2-5, with D hard to call. Germline CDR1 and CDR2: SNHLY and FYNNEI. This CDR3 spans 13 amino acids. V lost 4 bases, J lost 2 bases, and 8 bases lay in between. The DNA of the CDR3 is TGTGCCAGCAGTGGAGCCAGTCAAGAGACCCAGTACTTC. It encodes CASSGASQETQYF.

The V and J genes are TRBV2 and TRBJ2-7, with D maybe TRBD1 (6 bases). Trimming cost V 8 bases and J 1 base, with 21 bases left between them. Germline V gives CDR1 SNHLY, CDR2 FYNNEI. The CDR3 length is 16 residues. In DNA, the CDR3 is TGTGCCAGCCTACAGGCGGGTAAACAGGGATCCTACGAGCAGTACTTC. Translation gives CASLQAGKQGSYEQYF.

The V gene is TRBV5-8, the J gene TRBJ1-3; D is unresolved. Germline CDR1 is SGHTS and CDR2 is YDEGEE. V was cut by 0 bases and J by 4 bases, with 5 bases left in between. The CDR3 extends over 13 amino acids. Here the CDR3 DNA reads TGTGCCAGCAGCTTGGATTCGGGAAACACCATATATTTT. Translation gives CASSLDSGNTIYF. The full variable domain, with the rest looked up from reference TRBV5-8 and TRBJ1-3, is EAGVTQSPTHLIKTRGQQATLRCSPISGHTSVYWYQQALGLGLQFLLWYDEGEERNRGNFPPRFSGRQFPNYSSELNVNALELEDSALYLCASSLDSGNTIYFGEGSWLTVV.

This rearrangement joins TRBV20-1 to TRBJ2-1, with 9 bases fitting TRBD2. The CDR3 is 11 amino acids. The germline CDR1 and CDR2 sequences are DFQATT and SNEGSKA (reference sequence). The junction had 3 bases not matched to a gene; V was cut back by 1 base and J by 14 bases. The CDR3 DNA sequence: TGCAGTGCTAGAGTAGCTAGCGGGGAGTTCTTC. Protein sequence: CSARVASGEFF.

CDR3 sequence: CAWARTGNTIYF. DNA for the CDR3: TGTGCCTGGGCCCGTACTGGAAACACCATATATTTT. The gene calls are TRBV30 and TRBJ1-3; no firm D call. The CDR3 loop spans 12 amino acids. CDR1 is GTSNPN and CDR2 is SVGIG in the germline V gene (reference sequence). The V gene lost 5 bases and the J gene lost 2 bases, with 7 bases spanning the gap.

V usage is TRBV14 and J usage is TRBJ1-2; D is undetermined. The CDR3 contains 12 residues. The V and J ends lost 2 bases and 4 bases respectively, with 5 bases between them. Germline CDR1 reads SGHDN; CDR2 reads FVKESK. CDR3 DNA: TGTGCCAGCAGCCAACAATCCTATGGCTACACCTTC. Translation gives CASSQQSYGYTF.

The J gene is TRBJ1-1, the V gene TRBV5-6; maybe TRBD1 (5 bases). V lost 2 bases and J 4 bases, leaving 9 bases between the germline ends. Germline V CDR1 and CDR2: SGHDT, YYEEEE. This CDR3 has 13 amino acids. Here the CDR3 reads CASSLWGVTEAFF. CDR3 nucleotides: TGTGCCAGCAGCTTATGGGGGGTCACTGAAGCTTTCTTT.

The chain recombines TRBV12-3 or TRBV12-4 with TRBJ1-5; D is possibly TRBD1 (6 bases). CDR3 length equals 13 residues. Trimming took off 3 bases at V and 5 bases at J, with 8 bases between the two ends. CDR3 amino acids: CASSFTGYQPQHF. DNA of the CDR3: TGTGCCAGCAGTTTTACAGGGTATCAGCCCCAGCATTTT.

This chain links TRBV14 with TRBJ2-7; the match to TRBD1 covers 9 bases. The CDR3 is 13 residues long. From germline, CDR1 is SGHDN and CDR2 FVKESK. V was clipped by 5 bases and J by 7 bases; unmatched bases: 6. CDR3 bases: TGTGCCAGCAGCGAACAGGGGGCAGGAGAGCAGTACTTC. Translated: CASSEQGAGEQYF.

The rearrangement joins TRBV6-6 to TRBJ1-2; weak D call: TRBD1 (5 bases). CDR1 is MNHNY and CDR2 is SVGAGI in the germline V gene (reference sequence). The ends were cut back, 7 bases at V and 3 bases at J, with 9 bases in the middle. The CDR3 spans 12 residues. This CDR3 is CASKGGDYGYTF. The CDR3 DNA reads as TGTGCCAGCAAAGGAGGGGACTATGGCTACACCTTC.

This clone came up a few times. This sequence joins TRBV7-2 and TRBJ2-3; weak D call: TRBD2 (6 bases). CDR1 is SGHTA and CDR2 is FQGNSA in the germline V gene. The CDR3 is 15 amino acids. V was cut by 3 bases and J by 4 bases, with 14 bases left in between. The CDR3 region is CASSFGGERADTQYF. The CDR3 DNA is TGTGCCAGCAGCTTCGGCGGGGAAAGGGCAGATACGCAGTATTTT. Looking up the rest from reference TRBV7-2 and TRBJ2-3 gives the full variable domain: GAGVSQSPSNKVTEKGKDVELRCDPISGHTALYWYRQSLGQGLEFLIYFQGNSAPDKSGLPSDRFSAERTGGSVSTLTIQRTQQEDSAVYLCASSFGGERADTQYFGPGTRLTVL.

This chain links TRBV2 with TRBJ1-4, with 9 bases matching TRBD1. This CDR3 has 14 residues. The V gene's germline CDR1 is SNHLY and CDR2 FYNNEI. The junction had 1 base not matched to a gene; V was cut back by 1 base and J by 7 bases. The DNA of the CDR3 is TGTGCCAGCAGTGAAGGGACAGGGGCTGAAAAACTGTTTTTT. This encodes CASSEGTGAEKLFF.

The chain employs TRBV3-1 (or the pseudogene TRBV3-2) and TRBJ2-7; tentative D call: TRBD1 (6 bases). The CDR3 extends over 16 amino acids. CDR1 and CDR2 (germline): LGHDT, YNNKEL (reference sequence). V was cut by 0 bases and J by 2 bases, with 14 bases left in between. This CDR3 is CASSQDGAGAPYEQYF. In nucleotides, the CDR3 is TGTGCCAGCAGCCAAGATGGAGCAGGGGCTCCCTACGAGCAGTACTTC.

The gene calls are TRBV3-1 (or the pseudogene TRBV3-2) and TRBJ2-5; tentative D call: TRBD2 (6 bases). The CDR3 totals 14 residues. Germline V lookup: CDR1 LGHDT, CDR2 YNNKEL (reference sequence). Trimming shortened V by 2 bases and J by 4 bases, and 11 bases separated the two germline ends. CDR3: CASSQNQGLETQYF. The CDR3 nucleotides read TGTGCCAGCAGCCAAAACCAGGGACTAGAGACCCAGTACTTC.

This chain uses TRBV25-1 with TRBJ1-4; D perhaps matches TRBD1 (5 bases). This CDR3 is 16 amino acids long. Trimming stripped 4 bases from V and 7 bases from J, with 19 bases between. Germline values: CDR1 MGHDK, CDR2 SYGVNS. Here the CDR3 reads CASSAFGGTRGEKLFF. DNA of the CDR3: TGTGCCAGCAGTGCTTTCGGGGGAACTCGGGGTGAAAAACTGTTTTTT.

This clone was detected only a few times. This chain uses TRBV11-3 with TRBJ2-2, with 7 bases identical to TRBD1. Germline CDR1 is SGHNT and CDR2 is YENEEA. The V and J ends lost 6 bases and 2 bases, in that order; junction bases with no gene match: 18. This CDR3 has 19 amino acids. For the CDR3, the DNA is TGTGCCAGCAGTCCCCGGGCAGGGGGTCTCCCTGAAAACACCGGGGAGCTGTTTTTT. Amino acids: CASSPRAGGLPENTGELFF.

The chain recombines TRBV7-2 with TRBJ2-3; 9 bases fit TRBD2. The CDR3 sequence is 17 residues long. Germline V lookup: CDR1 SGHTA, CDR2 FQGNSA. V shed 2 bases, J shed 2 bases, and the junction held 8 bases outside the gene matches. CDR3 DNA: TGTGCCAGCAGCTTAACGGGTGGCGGGGGGGCCACAGATACGCAGTATTTT. It encodes CASSLTGGGGATDTQYF.